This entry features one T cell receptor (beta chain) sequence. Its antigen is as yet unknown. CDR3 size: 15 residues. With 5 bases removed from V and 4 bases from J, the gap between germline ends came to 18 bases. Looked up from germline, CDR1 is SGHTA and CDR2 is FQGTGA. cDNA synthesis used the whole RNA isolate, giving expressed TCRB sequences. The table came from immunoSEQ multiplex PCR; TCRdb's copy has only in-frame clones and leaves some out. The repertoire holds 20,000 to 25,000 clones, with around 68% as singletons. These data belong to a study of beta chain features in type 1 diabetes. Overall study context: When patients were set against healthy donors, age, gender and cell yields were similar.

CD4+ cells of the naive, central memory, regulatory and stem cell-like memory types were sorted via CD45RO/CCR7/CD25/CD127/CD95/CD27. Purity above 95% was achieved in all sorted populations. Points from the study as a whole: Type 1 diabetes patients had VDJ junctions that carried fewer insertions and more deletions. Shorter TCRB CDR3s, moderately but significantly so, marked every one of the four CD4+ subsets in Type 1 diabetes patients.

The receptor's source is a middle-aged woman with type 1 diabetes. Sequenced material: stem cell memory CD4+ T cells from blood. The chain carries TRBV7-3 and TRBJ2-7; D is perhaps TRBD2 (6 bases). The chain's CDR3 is CASSVSRTGEYEQYF. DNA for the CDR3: TGTGCCAGCAGCGTTAGTCGGACGGGAGAATACGAGCAGTACTTC.